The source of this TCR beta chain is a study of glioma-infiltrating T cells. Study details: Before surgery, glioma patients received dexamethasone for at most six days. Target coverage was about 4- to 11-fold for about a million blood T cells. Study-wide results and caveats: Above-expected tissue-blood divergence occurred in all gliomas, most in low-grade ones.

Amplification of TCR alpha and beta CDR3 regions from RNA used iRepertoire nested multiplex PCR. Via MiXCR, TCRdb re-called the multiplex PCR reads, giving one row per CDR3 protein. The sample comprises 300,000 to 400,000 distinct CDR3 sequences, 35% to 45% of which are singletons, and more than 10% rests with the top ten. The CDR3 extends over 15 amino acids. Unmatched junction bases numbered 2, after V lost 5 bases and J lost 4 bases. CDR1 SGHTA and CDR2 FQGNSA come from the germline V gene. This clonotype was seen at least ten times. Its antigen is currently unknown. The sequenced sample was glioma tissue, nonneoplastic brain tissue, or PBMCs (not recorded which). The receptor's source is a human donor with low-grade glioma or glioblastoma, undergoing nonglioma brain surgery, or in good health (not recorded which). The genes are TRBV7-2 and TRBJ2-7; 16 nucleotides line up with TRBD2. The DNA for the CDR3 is TGTGCCAGCAGCCCGGGACTAGCGGGAGGGTACGAGCAGTACTTC. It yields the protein CASSPGLAGGYEQYF.